This T cell receptor (beta chain) was recorded in a study of T-cell reconstitution after alpha-beta-depleted transplantation in children (dated by TCRdb to 2016 to 2017). For context, the study as a whole: The study quantitatively tracked T-cell immune reconstitution after TCRalphabeta/CD19-depleted allogeneic hematopoietic cell transplantation in children using TCR repertoire profiling. What the study reported, not specific to this receptor: In some patients, the high TCRbeta diversity seen at day 60 was put down to recipient T cells and intrathymic progenitors that had survived conditioning. Apparently early alphabetaT-cell count recovery about two months after transplant reportedly relied on only several hundred rapidly expanded clones derived from non-depleted graft cells. The frequencies of hyperexpanded clones fell over the following months, and after one year, T-cell counts and TCRbeta diversity were mostly attributed to newly produced T cells.

This specimen's treatment or condition label, interpreted: allogeneic hematopoietic cell transplantation with graft depleted of TCRalphabeta T cells and CD19 B cells. TCRalphabeta/CD19-depleted allogeneic hematopoietic cell grafts were given to the transplant recipients, all of whom were children. To note about this clonotype: Its specific antigen is unknown. Base qualities are not recorded, but no much larger clone differs from it by a single base.

The library was generated by PCR. The listed sequencing device is Illumina HiSeq 2500. Molecular barcoding was employed in the preparation of TCR libraries, with unique molecular identifiers being used to normalize TCRbeta repertoire quantification. TCRdb reworked the public reads: Q25 trimming with fastp, MiXCR clone assembly, productive beta chains retained. Rows with one shared CDR3 protein collapse into an entry with the most common genes and DNA. In this sample the table shows 600,000 or so distinct CDR3 sequences, approximately 22% of which occur a single time. 12% to 15% of the sample is taken by the ten largest. The germline V and J ends show losses of 2 bases and 4 bases respectively, and no gene match explains 5 bases of the junction. Measured from the cysteine to the phenylalanine, the CDR3 is 16 residues long. Here the CDR3 DNA is all that survives: 48 bases in frame from base 1. The germline V gene (reference sequence) sets CDR1 to SEHNR and CDR2 to FQNEAQ.

This receptor chain uses TRBV7-9 and TRBJ2-1, with 10 junctional bases fitting TRBD1. The specimen comprised PBMCs, mostly from graft donor cells, sampled 360 days after TCRalphabeta/CD19-depleted stem cell transplant. This clonotype originated in a boy younger than two who had a stem cell transplant for acute myeloid leukemia, so the T cells may come from the graft donor. The nucleotide sequence is given as TGTGCCAGCAGCTTAAGGGGACAGGGGTTTTACAATGAGCAGTTCTTC. It translates as CASSLRGQGFYNEQFF.